The sequence of this T cell receptor (beta chain) was determined in a study of OX40 agonist ivuxolimab in advanced cancers. Study summary: The drug used for patients, ivuxolimab, was an agonistic anti-OX40 (CD134) antibody. Those treated in dose escalation had hepatocellular carcinoma, melanoma, renal cell cancer or head and neck cancer. Past anti-PD-1, anti-PD-L1 or anti-CTLA-4 therapy was accepted, and 40% to 50% had received some.

As concerns this clone: Its antigen is as yet unknown.

Notes on the study in general: Among the least clonally expanded were partial responders at 0.1-3.0 mg/kg.

Some clones are missing from TCRdb's copy, which holds only in-frame ones; the method was immunoSEQ multiplex PCR. The sample carries tens of thousands of clones, about 87% recorded once. This TCR derives from an adult with an advanced solid tumor such as melanoma, head and neck, liver or kidney cancer. The source material was CD4+ or CD8+ T cells sorted from blood, sampled in a trial of the OX40 agonist ivuxolimab.

In DNA form, the CDR3 reads TGCGCCAGCAGCTTGGAGGGGGTCGTCCAAGAGACCCAGTACTTC. Encoded protein: CASSLEGVVQETQYF. The chain is built from TRBV5-1 and TRBJ2-5, with TRBD1 as a possible D gene (6 bases). The CDR3 extends over 15 amino acids. Trimming cost V 0 bases and J 1 base, with 10 bases left between them. The germline gives CDR1 SGHRS, CDR2 YFSETQ.